This paragraph covers one TCR beta chain sequence. Libraries were prepared by immunoSEQ multiplex PCR; TCRdb keeps only in-frame clonotypes and omits some of them. The sample consists of about 69,000 clones, approximately 90% of them appearing once. The data belong to a study of OX40 agonist ivuxolimab in advanced cancers. The CDR3 has 12 residues. Germline CDR1 KGHSH, CDR2 LQKENI. Trimming shortened V by 5 bases and J by 4 bases, and 8 bases separated the two germline ends. The chain employs TRBV18 and TRBJ1-1; a weak D match, TRBD1 (5 bases). The specimen was CD4+ or CD8+ T cells sorted from blood, collected in a trial of the OX40 agonist ivuxolimab. The clonotype was recovered from an adult with an advanced solid tumor such as melanoma, head and neck, liver or kidney cancer. For the CDR3, the DNA is TGTGCCAGCTCAGGGACGAGCACTGAAGCTTTCTTT. Its translation: CASSGTSTEAFF.